A single sample gave rise to the 13 T cell receptor beta chains below, sequenced in a study of blood T cells in healthy people across ages. Alongside a J-beta primer mix, a sample-barcoded 5' primer served in a second PCR lasting roughly 6 to 11 cycles. TCRdb re-called the 5' RACE reads with MiXCR, one entry per CDR3 protein. The top ten clones hold roughly 18% of a sample with fewer than 1,000,000 distinct CDR3 sequences, around 43% of them seen once. Sequences were obtained from blood. Receptor source: a man aged 55 to 70 in good health.

V is TRBV2 and J is TRBJ2-5; D may be TRBD1 or TRBD2 (5 bases each). The tail of the sequence fits TRBJ2-7 better, so the J call may be wrong. This CDR3 comprises 13 residues. Germline values: CDR1 SNHLY, CDR2 FYNNEI. The CDR3 sequence is CASKRTPNGEQYF. DNA for the CDR3: TGTGCCAGCAAGCGGACACCCAATGGCGAGCAGTACTTC.

This clonotype turned up a few times. The chain combines TRBV7-2 with TRBJ1-4; TRBD1 aligns across 10 bases. This CDR3 region has 18 residues. Germline V CDR1 and CDR2: SGHTA, FQGNSA. With V trimmed by 2 bases and J by 4 bases, 10 bases remained unmatched. In DNA, the CDR3 is TGTGCCAGCAGCTTACGGGCCGGGACAGGGGCCCGTAATGAAAAACTGTTTTTT. As protein: CASSLRAGTGARNEKLFF. Supplemented by reference TRBV7-2 and TRBJ1-4, the full variable domain reads GAGVSQSPSNKVTEKGKDVELRCDPISGHTALYWYRQSLGQGLEFLIYFQGNSAPDKSGLPSDRFSAERTGGSVSTLTIQRTQQEDSAVYLCASSLRAGTGARNEKLFFGSGTQLSVL.

This rearrangement joins TRBV6-2 or TRBV6-3 to TRBJ2-3, with 10 positions matching TRBD1. The CDR3 covers 19 residues. V lost 2 bases to trimming and J lost 2 bases; unmatched junction nucleotides: 13. CDR1 and CDR2 from the germline V gene are MNHEY and SVGEGT. CDR3 region: CASSYPLKGTGAYTDTQYF. The CDR3 DNA follows: TGTGCCAGCAGTTACCCATTAAAAGGGACAGGGGCCTACACAGATACGCAGTATTTT.

This chain links TRBV11-2 with TRBJ2-7; unclear D gene. This CDR3 is built from 15 residues. Germline CDR1 and CDR2: SGHAT and FQNNGV. The V end lost 0 bases, the J end lost 0 bases, and 9 bases lay between the germline ends. CDR3 in DNA: TGTGCCAGCAGCTTAGATGACCGTAGCTCCTACGAGCAGTACTTC. Residues: CASSLDDRSSYEQYF.

This chain connects TRBV11-2 to TRBJ2-5; D remains ambiguous. CDR1 is SGHAT, CDR2 FQNNGV, per germline. There are 14 residues in the CDR3. V was pared by 2 bases and J by 4 bases, with 11 bases between. The CDR3 here is CASSLNANPETQYF. The DNA for the CDR3 is TGTGCCAGCAGCTTAAACGCCAACCCAGAGACCCAGTACTTC.

V is TRBV20-1 and J is TRBJ2-3; D not resolved. In germline, CDR1 is DFQATT, CDR2 SNEGSKA (reference sequence). V gave up 0 bases and J gave up 6 bases, with 13 bases separating them. There are 14 residues in the CDR3. CDR3 bases: TGCAGTGCTAGAGACCCACGCTCTCGGGATACGCAGTATTTT. This sequence encodes CSARDPRSRDTQYF.

The genes are TRBV12-3 or TRBV12-4 and TRBJ2-1, with 7 nucleotides matching TRBD1. The V gene end was trimmed by 6 bases and the J gene end by 8 bases; junction bases not matched to a gene: 7. The CDR3 spans 13 residues. CDR3 region: CASRPTGTDEQFF. The CDR3, as DNA: TGTGCCAGCAGACCGACAGGGACGGATGAGCAGTTCTTC.

The chain couples TRBV20-1 to TRBJ2-5, with TRBD1 as a possible D gene (6 bases). The CDR3 length is 15 residues. The V gene lost 0 bases and the J gene lost 4 bases, with 15 bases spanning the gap. CDR1 is DFQATT, CDR2 SNEGSKA, per germline (reference sequence). CDR3 coding DNA: TGCAGTGCTAGAGATCGTTGGCAGGGGATAGAGACCCAGTACTTC. The encoded protein is CSARDRWQGIETQYF.

V and J are TRBV6-1 and TRBJ2-1; 10 positions match TRBD1. CDR3 length: 16 amino acids. CDR1 is MNHNS, CDR2 SASEGT, per germline. Unmatched junction bases numbered 7, after V lost 2 bases and J lost 6 bases. Here the CDR3 DNA reads TGTGCCAGCAGTGAACTGGCGGGACAGGGGCGCAATGAGCAGTTCTTC. The encoded protein is CASSELAGQGRNEQFF.

This clonotype was seen ten or more times. V gene TRBV4-3 combines with J gene TRBJ2-3; TRBD1 might be the D (6 bases). Germline V lookup: CDR1 LGHNA, CDR2 YSLEER. Trimming cost V 7 bases and J 6 bases, with 20 bases left between them. The CDR3 runs 15 residues. The CDR3 loop is CASTSRPGAGDTQYF. In DNA form, the CDR3 reads TGCGCCAGCACCTCAAGGCCAGGGGCAGGGGATACGCAGTATTTT.

This clonotype has more than one count but fewer than ten. V usage is TRBV6-1 and J usage is TRBJ2-4; no definite D call. Germline CDR1 and CDR2: MNHNS and SASEGT. The CDR3 extends over 16 amino acids. Trimming cost V 1 base and J 0 bases, with 10 bases left between them. The chain's CDR3 is CASSEDRRLAKNIQYF. In DNA form, the CDR3 reads TGTGCCAGCAGTGAAGATCGTCGGTTAGCCAAAAACATTCAGTACTTC.

The rearrangement joins TRBV14 to TRBJ1-1; no firm D call. With 1 base removed from V and 1 base from J, the gap between germline ends came to 22 bases. The germline gives CDR1 SGHDN, CDR2 FVKESK. CDR3 length equals 19 residues. As DNA, the CDR3 is TGTGCCAGCAGCCAAGGTTTGCCTTATCTGAAGCTTGGGAACACTGAAGCTTTCTTT. Translating it yields CASSQGLPYLKLGNTEAFF.

This clonotype has only a few counts. This rearrangement joins TRBV6-6 to TRBJ2-5; 13 bases match TRBD2. There are 16 residues in the CDR3. The J segment lost 5 bases and the V segment lost 7 bases, leaving 10 bases of the junction unmatched. The germline CDR1 and CDR2 sequences are MNHNY and SVGAGI (reference sequence). The CDR3 loop reads CASIVGTSGEDETQYF. Written as DNA, the CDR3 is TGTGCCAGCATCGTTGGGACTAGCGGGGAGGACGAGACCCAGTACTTC.